The next 3 T cell receptor beta chains were all read from a single sample in a study of T cell repertoires in cytomegalovirus infection. TCRdb reprocessed the reads with MiXCR, giving one entry per CDR3 protein. This table holds 650,000 to 900,000 distinct CDR3 sequences, about 30% found once. The antigens for these receptors are not known. Sequencing used cultured CD8+ T cells from PBMCs, obtained from culture after CMV antigen stimulation. Receptors originate from a human donor in good health (CMV status not recorded). Some clones in this sample may be carry-over from other donors' samples.

J is TRBJ2-1 and V is TRBV5-1; D might be TRBD2 (5 bases). Trimming pared 0 bases from V and 2 bases from J, leaving 9 bases between. This CDR3 region has 15 residues. Germline V CDR1 and CDR2: SGHRS, YFSETQ. This CDR3 is CASSLGESTYNEQFF. CDR3 DNA sequence: TGCGCCAGCAGCTTGGGGGAGAGTACCTACAATGAGCAGTTCTTC.

The sample holds a few counts of this clonotype. V is TRBV6-2 or TRBV6-3 and J is TRBJ2-7; D possibly matches TRBD1 or TRBD2 (5 bases each). Deletions cut 0 bases from V and 0 bases from J, with 21 bases between. CDR1 is MNHEY and CDR2 is SVGEGT in the germline V gene. The CDR3 runs 19 residues. The CDR3 loop reads CASSYSIGTGSSSSYEQYV. In nucleotides, the CDR3 is TGTGCCAGCAGTTACTCGATAGGGACCGGGTCCTCAAGCTCCTACGAGCAGTACGTC.

This clonotype was recorded at least ten times. The genes are TRBV7-2 and TRBJ2-3, with TRBD2 matching 10 bases. J was trimmed by 2 bases and V by 4 bases; bases with no gene match: 6. Germline loops: CDR1 SGHTA, CDR2 FQGNSA. This CDR3 is 16 amino acids long. CDR3 protein: CASSYRTSGVTDTQYF. In nucleotides, the CDR3 is TGTGCCAGCAGCTACCGGACTAGCGGCGTCACAGATACGCAGTATTTT.